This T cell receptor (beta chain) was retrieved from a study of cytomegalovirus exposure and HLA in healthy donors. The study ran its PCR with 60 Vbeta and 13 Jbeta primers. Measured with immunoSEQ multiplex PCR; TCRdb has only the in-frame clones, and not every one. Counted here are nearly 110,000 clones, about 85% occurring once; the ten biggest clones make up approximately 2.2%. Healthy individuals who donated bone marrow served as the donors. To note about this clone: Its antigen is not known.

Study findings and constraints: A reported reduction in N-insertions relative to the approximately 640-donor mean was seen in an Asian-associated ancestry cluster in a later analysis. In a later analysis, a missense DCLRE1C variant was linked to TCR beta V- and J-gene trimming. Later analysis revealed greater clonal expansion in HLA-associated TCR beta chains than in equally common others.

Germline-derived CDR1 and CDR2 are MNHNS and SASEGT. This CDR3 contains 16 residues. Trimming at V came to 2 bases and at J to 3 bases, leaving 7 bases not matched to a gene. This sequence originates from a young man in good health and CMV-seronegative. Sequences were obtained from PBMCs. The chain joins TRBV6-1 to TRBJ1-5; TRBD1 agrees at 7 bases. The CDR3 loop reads CASSELPGQFNQPQHF. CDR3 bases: TGTGCCAGCAGTGAACTACCGGGACAGTTCAATCAGCCCCAGCATTTT.